The 25 T cell receptor beta chains listed next were all sequenced from one sample in a study of response to subunit inactivated influenza vaccine. TCRdb re-derived calls from the RT-PCR reads in MiXCR, one entry per CDR3 protein. The table has around 150,000 distinct CDR3 sequences, approximately 10% seen once. Material: non-naive T cells sorted from PBMCs, obtained roughly 45 days after vaccination. The origin of the receptors is a man in his fifties who received an inactivated influenza vaccine.

This sequence joins TRBV7-9 and TRBJ1-6, with TRBD1 matching over 9 bases. V gave up 8 bases and J gave up 4 bases; unmatched junction bases: 12. The CDR3 loop spans 17 amino acids. The germline CDR1 and CDR2 sequences are SEHNR and FQNEAQ (reference sequence). CDR3 in DNA: TGTGCCAGCGTGCCGGGACAGGGACTTCAATATAATTCACCCCTCCACTTT. This gives the protein CASVPGQGLQYNSPLHF.

This sequence joins TRBV2 and TRBJ2-2; D unclear. Looked up from germline, CDR1 is SNHLY and CDR2 is FYNNEI. Between the trimmed V and J ends, which lost 6 bases and 0 bases, there was a span of 11 bases. The CDR3 loop spans 15 amino acids. CDR3 nucleotides: TGTGCCAGCAGGGGCCAGGTTTCGAACACCGGGGAGCTGTTTTTT. Protein sequence: CASRGQVSNTGELFF.

This chain joins TRBV18 and TRBJ2-1, with D perhaps TRBD1 or TRBD2 (5 bases each). Trimming removed 5 bases from V and 3 bases from J, with 20 bases in between. This CDR3 spans 17 amino acids. The V gene's germline CDR1 is KGHSH and CDR2 LQKENI. In DNA form, the CDR3 reads TGTGCCAGCTCATCACTCCCGGGACCCTCAATCTACAATGAGCAGTTCTTC. Residues: CASSSLPGPSIYNEQFF.

At least ten counts were recorded for this clonotype. The rearrangement uses TRBV5-1 and TRBJ1-5; possible D gene TRBD1, 5 bases. The germline V gene has CDR1 SGHRS and CDR2 YFSETQ. Trimming left V 0 bases short and J 5 bases short, with 6 bases between. This CDR3 region has 13 residues. This chain's CDR3 is CASSLVGDQPQHF. Here the CDR3 DNA reads TGCGCCAGCAGCTTGGTAGGGGATCAGCCCCAGCATTTT. Based on the CDR3 plus reference TRBV5-1 and TRBJ1-5, the full variable domain is KAGVTQTPRYLIKTRGQQVTLSCSPISGHRSVSWYQQTPGQGLQFLFEYFSETQRNKGNFPGRFSGRQFSNSRSEMNVSTLELGDSALYLCASSLVGDQPQHFGDGTRLSIL.

In this sample, this clonotype turned up many times. The V gene is TRBV12-3 or TRBV12-4, the J gene TRBJ2-1; weak D call: TRBD2 (5 bases). There are 16 residues in the CDR3. V was trimmed by 5 bases and J by 6 bases, leaving 20 bases between them. CDR3 in DNA: TGTGCCAGCAGTCCCCTCGGACTTAGGGTGCCCAATGAGCAGTTCTTC. Its protein is CASSPLGLRVPNEQFF.

This clonotype was observed at least ten times. The chain is built from TRBV9 and TRBJ2-7; TRBD1 is a possible D gene (6 bases). The germline V and J ends were trimmed by 0 bases and 8 bases, with 15 bases remaining between them. CDR3 length: 14 residues. Per the germline V gene, CDR1 is SGDLS and CDR2 is YYNGEE. CDR3 bases: TGTGCCAGCAGCGTAGCGGGGACATTCGGACAGCAGTACTTC. Its protein is CASSVAGTFGQQYF. Using reference TRBV9 and TRBJ2-7 for the parts outside the CDR3, the full variable domain is DSGVTQTPKHLITATGQRVTLRCSPRSGDLSVYWYQQSLDQGLQFLIQYYNGEERAKGNILERFSAQQFPDLHSELNLSSLELGDSALYFCASSVAGTFGQQYFGPGTRLTVT.

The V gene is TRBV6-2 or TRBV6-3, the J gene TRBJ2-3; 7 positions match TRBD2. Germline V CDR1 and CDR2: MNHEY, SVGEGT. V was pared by 4 bases and J by 7 bases, with 5 bases of the junction left unmatched. This CDR3 spans 13 amino acids. For the CDR3, the DNA is TGTGCCAGCAGTTTGACTAGCAAAAATACGCAGTATTTT. Its protein is CASSLTSKNTQYF.

This clonotype has ten or more counts. As DNA, the CDR3 is TGCGCCAGCAGCCAAAGTGGGAATGAGCAGTTCTTC. Its translation: CASSQSGNEQFF. The genes are TRBV4-3 and TRBJ2-1; no reliable D call. CDR1 and CDR2 from the germline V gene are LGHNA and YSLEER. Deletions cut 2 bases from V and 7 bases from J, with 6 bases between. CDR3 length: 12 residues.

This clonotype appeared a few times. The chain recombines TRBV11-2 with TRBJ2-7; the match to TRBD1 covers 8 bases. The ends lost 1 base at V and 2 bases at J; junction bases unmatched: 4. The CDR3 is 15 residues long. Germline V gene sequence: CDR1 SGHAT, CDR2 FQNNGV. The CDR3 sequence is CASSLGQGFAYEQYF. The CDR3 DNA is TGTGCCAGCAGCTTAGGACAGGGGTTTGCCTACGAGCAGTACTTC.

This clonotype was seen ten or more times. The rearrangement joins TRBV28 to TRBJ2-7, with D perhaps matching TRBD2 (6 bases). This CDR3 region has 13 residues. The germline V and J ends were trimmed by 6 bases and 6 bases, with 15 bases remaining between them. Germline CDR1 is MDHEN and CDR2 is SYDVKM. CDR3 bases: TGTGCCAGCAGCCGAGGACTACACCGCGAGCAGTACTTC. Residues: CASSRGLHREQYF.

This rearrangement joins TRBV20-1 to TRBJ2-5; D is possibly TRBD2 (5 bases). The CDR3 contains 16 residues. Germline V CDR1 and CDR2: DFQATT, SNEGSKA (reference sequence). Trimming cost V 1 base and J 1 base, with 16 bases left between them. The CDR3, as DNA: TGCAGTGCTAGAGCCCAGACCGGGAACCTCCAAGAGACCCAGTACTTC. Protein product: CSARAQTGNLQETQYF.

The chain couples TRBV2 to TRBJ1-6; no reliable D call. Germline V CDR1 and CDR2: SNHLY, FYNNEI. V was clipped by 5 bases and J by 10 bases, with 12 bases between them. The CDR3 sequence is 13 residues long. The CDR3: CASSRTLGSPLHF. The CDR3 DNA reads TGTGCCAGCAGTCGGACTTTGGGATCACCCCTCCACTTT.

The table lists this clonotype with a few counts. The CDR3 loop is CASSLIQQETQYF. The CDR3 DNA is TGTGCCAGCAGCTTGATCCAGCAAGAGACCCAGTACTTC. This sequence joins TRBV5-6 and TRBJ2-5; D unclear. Germline V lookup: CDR1 SGHDT, CDR2 YYEEEE. The CDR3 is 13 residues long. V was pared by 1 base and J by 2 bases, with 6 bases between.

This clonotype came up many times. This rearrangement joins TRBV11-2 to TRBJ1-6; no clear D gene. There are 16 residues in the CDR3. CDR1 is SGHAT, CDR2 FQNNGV, per germline. Trimming stripped 4 bases from V and 7 bases from J, with 17 bases between. The CDR3 reads CASSSLRAVRNSPLHF. The CDR3 DNA reads as TGTGCCAGCAGCTCCCTAAGGGCAGTCCGAAATTCACCCCTCCACTTT.

The gene calls are TRBV4-2 and TRBJ1-4; tentatively, D is TRBD1 (6 bases). Germline CDR1 LGHNA, CDR2 YNFKEQ. Between the trimmed V and J ends, which lost 8 bases and 6 bases, there was a span of 16 bases. The CDR3 totals 14 residues. This CDR3 is CASARGDGDEKLFF. The CDR3 DNA follows: TGTGCCAGCGCCAGGGGCGATGGGGATGAAAAACTGTTTTTT.

This clonotype was seen a handful of times. J is TRBJ2-2 and V is TRBV7-2; 7 nucleotides match TRBD2. The germline V gene encodes CDR1 SGHTA and CDR2 FQGNSA. V trimming: 2 bases; J trimming: 0 bases; junction bases outside the gene matches: 6. The CDR3 sequence is 17 residues long. CDR3 sequence: CASSLSRLAANTGELFF. The CDR3 bases are TGTGCCAGCAGCTTATCCCGGCTAGCGGCGAACACCGGGGAGCTGTTTTTT.

This chain connects TRBV28 to TRBJ2-6; D is uncertain. Germline CDR1 is MDHEN and CDR2 is SYDVKM. CDR3 size: 12 residues. Trimming took 3 bases from V and 15 from J, leaving 12 bases between them. DNA for the CDR3: TGTGCCAGCAGTTTTTCGGGCAGGCCCCTGACTTTC. It translates to CASSFSGRPLTF.

This clonotype was observed a few times. The chain is built from TRBV3-1 and TRBJ1-1, with D unresolved. V lost 0 bases, J lost 4 bases, and 12 bases lay in between. CDR3 length: 15 residues. Germline CDR1 and CDR2: LGHDT and YNNKEL (reference sequence). The CDR3 nucleotides read TGTGCCAGCAGCCAAGATAGAGCGGGCTTCACTGAAGCTTTCTTT. It is translated as CASSQDRAGFTEAFF.

This clonotype was counted ten times or more. V is TRBV7-8 and J is TRBJ2-4, with TRBD2 as a possible D gene (6 bases). CDR1 is SGHVS, CDR2 FQNEAQ, per germline. This CDR3 is built from 12 residues. Trimming stripped 5 bases from V and 9 bases from J, with 11 bases between. The CDR3 DNA is TGTGCCAGCAGCCCGACTAGGGGCATTCAGTACTTC. Its protein is CASSPTRGIQYF.

This clonotype was counted many times. The chain is built from TRBV28 and TRBJ2-7; a weak D match, TRBD1 (7 bases). Per the germline V gene, CDR1 is MDHEN and CDR2 is SYDVKM. Trimming shortened V by 8 bases and J by 0 bases, and 14 bases separated the two germline ends. The CDR3 extends over 14 amino acids. CDR3 protein: CASGYRGGSYEQYF. The CDR3 bases are TGTGCCAGCGGATACAGGGGAGGCTCCTACGAGCAGTACTTC.

This clonotype was observed many times. V is TRBV20-1 and J is TRBJ2-5; either TRBD1 or TRBD2 may supply D (7 bases each). The CDR3 totals 14 residues. The ends were cut back, 4 bases at V and 5 bases at J, with 17 bases in the middle. Germline CDR1 is DFQATT and CDR2 is SNEGSKA (reference sequence). DNA of the CDR3: TGCAGTGCTAACAGTCGACAGGGAGGGGAGACCCAGTACTTC. Amino acid sequence: CSANSRQGGETQYF.

This clonotype was found many times. The chain employs TRBV7-9 and TRBJ2-2; no clear D gene. V was cut by 5 bases and J by 5 bases, with 6 bases left in between. The CDR3 sequence is 12 residues long. CDR1 is SEHNR and CDR2 is FQNEAQ in the germline V gene (reference sequence). The CDR3 nucleotides read TGTGCCAGCAGCCCGGTTACCGGGGAGCTGTTTTTT. Translating it yields CASSPVTGELFF. The variable domain in full, with the rest retrieved from reference TRBV7-9 and TRBJ2-2, is DTGVSQNPRHKITKRGQNVTFRCDPISEHNRLYWYRQTLGQGPEFLTYFQNEAQLEKSRLLSDRFSAERPKGSFSTLEIQRTEQGDSAMYLCASSPVTGELFFGEGSRLTVL.

There are a few counts of this clonotype. V and J are TRBV5-1 and TRBJ2-3; 11 nucleotides align to TRBD2. Germline V gene lookup returns CDR1 SGHRS and CDR2 YFSETQ. The CDR3 length is 16 residues. V shed 1 base, J shed 6 bases, and the junction held 7 bases outside the gene matches. The CDR3 loop reads CASSLTSGSLMDTQYF. The CDR3 nucleotides read TGCGCCAGCAGCTTGACTAGCGGGAGTCTTATGGATACGCAGTATTTT.

This clonotype was recorded a few times. The V call is TRBV6-5, the J call TRBJ2-5; D is ambiguous. The CDR3 extends over 14 amino acids. V was clipped by 2 bases and J by 3 bases, with 10 bases between them. Germline CDR1 is MNHEY and CDR2 is SVGAGI. The CDR3 DNA follows: TGTGCCAGCAGTTACACGGGTCGGGAAGAGACCCAGTACTTC. Residues: CASSYTGREETQYF.

The gene calls are TRBV5-1 and TRBJ2-5; D unresolved. CDR3 length: 12 residues. Trimming took off 3 bases at V and 5 bases at J, with 8 bases between the two ends. The germline V gene encodes CDR1 SGHRS and CDR2 YFSETQ. Here the CDR3 reads CASSSVGETQYF. DNA for the CDR3: TGCGCCAGCAGCTCGGTGGGGGAGACCCAGTACTTC.